Presented here are 9 T cell receptor beta chains from one specimen sequenced in a study of cytomegalovirus exposure and HLA in healthy donors. 60 Vbeta and 13 Jbeta primers were used in PCR. TCRdb's table, derived via immunoSEQ multiplex PCR, lists solely in-frame clones and lacks some. The repertoire holds roughly 130,000 clones, with around 82% as singletons. The sample was PBMCs. Source of these receptors: a male donor in good health and CMV-seropositive.

This clone came up a few times. The chain links TRBV19 to TRBJ1-6; 7 bases match TRBD1. The CDR3 is 14 amino acids. CDR1 LNHDA and CDR2 SQIVND come from the germline V gene (reference sequence). The J segment lost 5 bases and the V segment lost 8 bases, leaving 6 bases of the junction unmatched. The CDR3 region has the DNA TGTGCCAGTGATCCGGGACAGAATAATTCACCCCTCCACTTT. Its protein product is CASDPGQNNSPLHF.

This chain connects TRBV6-6 to TRBJ2-7, with D perhaps TRBD2 (7 bases). V gave up 10 bases and J gave up 3 bases, with 13 bases separating them. The CDR3 is 12 amino acids. Germline V gives CDR1 MNHNY, CDR2 SVGAGI (reference sequence). The CDR3 here is CANSGGHYEQYF. CDR3 nucleotides: TGTGCCAACTCGGGGGGACACTACGAGCAGTACTTC.

The chain is built from TRBV27 and TRBJ1-1; D unresolved. The V gene lost 6 bases and the J gene lost 2 bases, with 13 bases spanning the gap. Germline V gene lookup returns CDR1 MNHEY and CDR2 SMNVEV (reference sequence). The CDR3 sequence is 14 residues long. CDR3 region: CASRRSGRNTEAFF. CDR3 DNA: TGTGCCAGCAGAAGAAGCGGCCGAAACACTGAAGCTTTCTTT.

The genes are TRBV19 and TRBJ1-4; D unresolved. Per the germline V gene, CDR1 is LNHDA and CDR2 is SQIVND (reference sequence). V was cut by 3 bases and J by 8 bases, with 13 bases left in between. This CDR3 spans 14 amino acids. In nucleotides, the CDR3 is TGTGCCAGTAGTATCGAGTTCTTACGGGAAAAACTGTTTTTT. Residues: CASSIEFLREKLFF. Drawing the rest from reference TRBV19 and TRBJ1-4, the complete variable domain is DGGITQSPKYLFRKEGQNVTLSCEQNLNHDAMYWYRQDPGQGLRLIYYSQIVNDFQKGDIAEGYSVSREKKESFPLTVTSAQKNPTAFYLCASSIEFLREKLFFGSGTQLSVL.

The chain employs TRBV6-6 and TRBJ1-1; D possibly corresponds to TRBD1 (6 bases). The ends were cut back, 2 bases at V and 4 bases at J, with 8 bases in the middle. Looked up from germline, CDR1 is MNHNY and CDR2 is SVGAGI (reference sequence). This CDR3 is 13 amino acids long. The CDR3 region has the DNA TGTGCCAGCAGTTACGGCAGGGGCACTGAAGCTTTCTTT. It specifies CASSYGRGTEAFF.

The chain joins TRBV6-5 to TRBJ2-1; tentative D call: TRBD1 (5 bases). CDR1 is MNHEY and CDR2 is SVGAGI in the germline V gene. The CDR3 contains 11 residues. V lost 7 bases and J 9 bases, leaving 10 bases between the germline ends. The CDR3 loop is CASKGVSEQFF. The CDR3, as DNA: TGTGCCAGCAAAGGGGTTAGTGAGCAGTTCTTC.

The chain employs TRBV19 and TRBJ2-5; 7 positions agree with TRBD1. V shed 6 bases, J shed 3 bases, and the junction held 7 bases outside the gene matches. The germline CDR1 and CDR2 sequences are LNHDA and SQIVND (reference sequence). The CDR3 totals 14 residues. CDR3 amino acids: CASRQGFSEETQYF. CDR3 nucleotides: TGTGCCAGTAGACAGGGGTTTTCAGAAGAGACCCAGTACTTC. Filled out from reference TRBV19 and TRBJ2-5, the complete variable domain reads DGGITQSPKYLFRKEGQNVTLSCEQNLNHDAMYWYRQDPGQGLRLIYYSQIVNDFQKGDIAEGYSVSREKKESFPLTVTSAQKNPTAFYLCASRQGFSEETQYFGPGTRLLVL.

A remark on this clone: Germline is not matched at one junction end, which may reflect a read error. The CDR3 sequence is CSSSSTTGPSGVEQYF. The CDR3 nucleotides are TGTTCCAGCAGCTCGACTACTGGGCCGTCAGGGGTTGAGCAGTACTTC. The rearrangement links TRBV7-9 to TRBJ2-7; D possibly corresponds to TRBD1 (6 bases). This CDR3 is built from 16 residues. In germline, CDR1 is SEHNR, CDR2 FQNEAQ (reference sequence).

The chain carries TRBV7-9 and TRBJ1-1; weak D call: TRBD1 (6 bases). Germline V gene sequence: CDR1 SEHNR, CDR2 FQNEAQ (reference sequence). V was pared by 4 bases and J by 4 bases, with 22 bases between. CDR3 size: 17 residues. The DNA for the CDR3 is TGTGCCAGCAGCTCGCCGGGACAAGGATGGGTAGGCACTGAAGCTTTCTTT. Protein product: CASSSPGQGWVGTEAFF. Supplemented by reference TRBV7-9 and TRBJ1-1, the full variable domain reads DTGVSQNPRHKITKRGQNVTFRCDPISEHNRLYWYRQTLGQGPEFLTYFQNEAQLEKSRLLSDRFSAERPKGSFSTLEIQRTEQGDSAMYLCASSSPGQGWVGTEAFFGQGTRLTVV.